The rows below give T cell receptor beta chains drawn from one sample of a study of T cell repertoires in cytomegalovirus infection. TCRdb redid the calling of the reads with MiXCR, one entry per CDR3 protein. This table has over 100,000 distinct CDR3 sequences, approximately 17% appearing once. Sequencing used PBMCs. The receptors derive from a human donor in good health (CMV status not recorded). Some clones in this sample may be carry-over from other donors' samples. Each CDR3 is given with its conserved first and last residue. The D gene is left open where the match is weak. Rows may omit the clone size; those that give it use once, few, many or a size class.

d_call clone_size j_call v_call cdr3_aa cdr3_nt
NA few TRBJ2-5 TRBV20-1 CSARDQQRGETQYF TGCAGTGCTAGAGATCAGCAACGTGGGGAGACCCAGTACTTC
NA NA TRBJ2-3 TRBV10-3 CAISALEGRTDTQYF TGTGCCATCAGTGCCCTAGAGGGCCGCACAGATACGCAGTATTTT
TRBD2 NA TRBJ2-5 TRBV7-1 CAARRGEEIQYF TGTGCCGCCCGGCGGGGGGAAGAGATCCAGTACTTC
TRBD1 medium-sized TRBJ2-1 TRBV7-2 CASSRDRGDWEQFF TGTGCCAGCAGCCGGGACAGGGGTGATTGGGAGCAGTTCTTC
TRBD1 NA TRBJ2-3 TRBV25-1 CASSETGPGQGRDTQYF TGTGCCAGCAGTGAAACGGGGCCCGGACAGGGGCGAGATACGCAGTATTTT
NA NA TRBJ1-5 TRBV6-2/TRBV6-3 CASSYATVNQPQHF TGTGCCAGCAGTTACGCGACAGTTAATCAGCCCCAGCATTTT
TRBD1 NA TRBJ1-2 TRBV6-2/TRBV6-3 CASSRTGNYTF TGTGCCAGCAGCCGGACAGGGAACTACACCTTC
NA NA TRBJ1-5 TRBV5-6 CASSFSGARSNQPQHF TGTGCCAGCAGCTTCTCGGGGGCTCGGAGCAATCAGCCCCAGCATTTT
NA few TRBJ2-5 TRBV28 CASRKISQGLTSQETQYF TGTGCCAGCAGGAAGATTAGTCAGGGACTCACTAGTCAAGAGACCCAGTACTTC
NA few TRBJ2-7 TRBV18 CASSPGRGGYEQYF TGTGCCAGCTCACCCGGCAGGGGAGGATACGAGCAGTACTTC
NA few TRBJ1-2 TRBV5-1 CASSLATEYGYTF TGCGCCAGCAGCTTGGCAACAGAGTATGGCTACACCTTC
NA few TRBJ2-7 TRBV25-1 CASRLDSYEQYF TGTGCCAGCAGATTGGACAGCTACGAGCAGTACTTC
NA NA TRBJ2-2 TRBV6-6 CASSPLGSGELFF TGTGCCAGCAGTCCCCTGGGGTCCGGGGAGCTGTTTTTT
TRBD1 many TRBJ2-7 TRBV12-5 CASGWDSAYEQYF TGTGCTAGTGGTTGGGACAGCGCCTACGAGCAGTACTTC
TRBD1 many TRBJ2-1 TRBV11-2 CASSLEQGYSYNEQFF TGTGCCAGCAGCTTAGAACAGGGGTACTCCTACAATGAGCAGTTCTTC
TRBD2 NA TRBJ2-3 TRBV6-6 CASTGGRSTDTQYF TGTGCCAGCACGGGGGGGCGGAGCACAGATACGCAGTATTTT
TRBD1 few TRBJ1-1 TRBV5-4 CASSYRTGVNTEAFF TGTGCCAGCAGCTATAGGACAGGGGTGAACACTGAAGCTTTCTTT
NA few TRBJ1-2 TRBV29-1 CSVRDKNYGYTF TGCAGCGTCCGAGACAAGAACTATGGCTACACCTTC
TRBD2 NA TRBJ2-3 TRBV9 CASTVGGTAPNTQYF TGTGCCAGCACCGTCGGGGGGACTGCCCCGAATACGCAGTATTTT
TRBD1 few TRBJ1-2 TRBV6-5 CASSWKPGGANGYTF TGTGCCAGCAGTTGGAAGCCAGGGGGCGCGAATGGCTACACCTTC
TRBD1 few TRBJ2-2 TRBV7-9 CASRPNRGNPGELFF TGTGCCAGCAGACCAAACAGGGGCAACCCCGGGGAGCTGTTTTTT
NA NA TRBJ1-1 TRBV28 CASSFGTENTEAFF TGTGCCAGCAGTTTTGGGACCGAAAACACTGAAGCTTTCTTT
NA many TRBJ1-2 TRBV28 CASSLWSPAGTNYGYTF TGTGCCAGCAGTTTATGGTCCCCGGCAGGTACTAACTATGGCTACACCTTC
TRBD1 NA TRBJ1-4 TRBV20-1 CSASPGTGNEKLFF TGCAGTGCTAGCCCCGGGACAGGGAATGAAAAACTGTTTTTT
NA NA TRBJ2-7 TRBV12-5 CASGLRLSSYEQYF TGTGCTAGTGGTTTACGACTGAGCTCCTACGAGCAGTACTTC
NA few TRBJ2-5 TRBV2 CASSPGVRDETQYF TGTGCCAGCAGTCCTGGGGTTAGAGACGAGACCCAGTACTTC
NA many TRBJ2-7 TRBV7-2 CASGRGQTYEQYF TGTGCCAGCGGCCGCGGACAGACCTACGAGCAGTACTTC
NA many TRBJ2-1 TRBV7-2 CASSFTGTYYNEQFF TGTGCCAGCAGCTTTACGGGGACATACTACAATGAGCAGTTCTTC
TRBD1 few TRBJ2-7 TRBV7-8 CASSSWTGTSYEQYF TGTGCCAGCAGCTCTTGGACAGGTACCTCCTACGAGCAGTACTTC
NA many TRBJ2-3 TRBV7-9 CASSRDSSDTQYF TGTGCCAGCAGCCGGGACTCTTCAGATACGCAGTATTTT
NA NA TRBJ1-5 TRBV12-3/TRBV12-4 CASARVPFEDQPQHF TGTGCCAGCGCGAGGGTTCCGTTCGAGGATCAGCCCCAGCATTTT
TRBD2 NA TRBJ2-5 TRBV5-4 CASSPTSDNQETQYF TGTGCCAGCAGCCCGACTAGCGACAACCAAGAGACCCAGTACTTC
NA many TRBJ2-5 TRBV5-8 CASSLAEWETQYF TGTGCCAGCAGCTTGGCGGAGTGGGAGACCCAGTACTTC
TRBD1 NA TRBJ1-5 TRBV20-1 CSARTGLGPQPQHF TGCAGTGCGAGGACAGGCCTCGGTCCTCAGCCCCAGCATTTT
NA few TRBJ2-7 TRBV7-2 CASSLVAGEQYF TGTGCCAGCAGCTTAGTGGCGGGGGAGCAGTACTTC
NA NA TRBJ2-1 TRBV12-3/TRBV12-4 CTSTDKSVPYNEQFF TGTACCAGCACCGATAAAAGCGTCCCCTACAATGAGCAGTTCTTC
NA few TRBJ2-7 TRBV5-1 CASSPGPTGIGEQYF TGCGCCAGCAGCCCGGGTCCAACAGGGATCGGCGAGCAGTACTTC
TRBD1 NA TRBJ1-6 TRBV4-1 CASNQGAGSYNSPLHF TGTGCCAGCAACCAGGGGGCTGGGTCCTATAATTCACCCCTCCACTTT
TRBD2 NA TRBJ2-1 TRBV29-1 CSVPGLAGGSSYNEQFF TGCAGCGTCCCCGGACTAGCGGGGGGAAGCTCCTACAATGAGCAGTTCTTC
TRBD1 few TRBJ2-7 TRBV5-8 CASSSLRDRAYEQYF TGTGCCAGCAGCTCGCTCCGGGACAGGGCCTACGAGCAGTACTTC
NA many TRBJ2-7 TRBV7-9 CASSLARAYEQYF TGTGCCAGCAGCTTAGCGCGAGCCTACGAGCAGTACTTC
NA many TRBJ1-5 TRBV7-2 CASSLELHQPQHF TGTGCCAGCAGCTTAGAACTCCATCAGCCCCAGCATTTT
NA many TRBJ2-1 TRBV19 CASRGPTYNEQFF TGTGCCAGTAGAGGTCCAACCTACAATGAGCAGTTCTTC
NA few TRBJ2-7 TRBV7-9 CASSPAGYEQYF TGTGCCAGCAGCCCCGCCGGCTACGAGCAGTACTTC
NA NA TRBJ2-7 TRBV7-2 CASSLPYAGDFEQYF TGTGCCAGCAGCTTACCCTATGCCGGGGACTTTGAGCAGTACTTC
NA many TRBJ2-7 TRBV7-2 CASSLESHYEQYF TGTGCCAGCAGCTTAGAGAGTCACTACGAGCAGTACTTC
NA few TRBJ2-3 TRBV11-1 CASSSGSGYTQYF TGTGCCAGCAGCTCGGGGAGCGGTTATACGCAGTATTTT
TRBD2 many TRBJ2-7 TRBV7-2 CASSSLAGNEQYF TGTGCCAGCAGCTCACTAGCGGGGAACGAGCAGTACTTC
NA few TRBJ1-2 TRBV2 CASLSDVGYGYTF TGTGCCAGCCTTTCGGACGTCGGCTATGGCTACACCTTC
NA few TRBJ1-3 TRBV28 CASSRNTIYF TGTGCCAGCAGTCGAAACACCATATATTTT
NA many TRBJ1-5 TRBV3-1 CASSQGVGGAGQPQHF TGTGCCAGCAGCCAAGGTGTGGGGGGCGCTGGTCAGCCCCAGCATTTT
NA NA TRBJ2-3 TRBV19 CASSIPGTSTDTQYF TGTGCCAGTAGTATTCCCGGGACTAGCACAGATACGCAGTATTTT
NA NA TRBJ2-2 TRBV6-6 CASSYAHRVLDTGELFF TGTGCCAGCAGTTATGCACACAGGGTACTGGACACCGGGGAGCTGTTTTTT